This is a list of T cell receptor beta chains from one sample in a study of blood T cell repertoires in COVID-19. Produced via immunoSEQ multiplex PCR; TCRdb's table is partial and in-frame only. The sample carries almost 250,000 clones, more than 85% recorded once. The sample comprised PBMCs or T cells enriched from blood (not recorded which). The receptors come from a woman in her twenties or thirties who had recovered from COVID-19. CDR3s include the opening cysteine and the closing phenylalanine or tryptophan. D genes are given only for firm matches. Only part of the rows carry a size: once, few, many, or a class if the clone is expanded.

D gene,CDR3 length,clone size,J gene,V gene,CDR3 DNA,CDR3 protein
NA,16,NA,TRBJ1-2,TRBV19,TGTGCCAGTACGTCCTCGATTAGGGGCTATGATTATGGCTACACCTTC,CASTSSIRGYDYGYTF
NA,15,NA,TRBJ1-5,TRBV5-1,TGCGCCAGCAGCTTGCTTGGGGGCCGCAATCAGCCCCAGCATTTT,CASSLLGGRNQPQHF
TRBD1,16,NA,TRBJ2-7,TRBV13,TGTGCCAGCAGCCTCTTTATGGGGACAGATCCTTACGAGCAGTACTTC,CASSLFMGTDPYEQYF
TRBD2,15,NA,TRBJ2-1,TRBV15,TGTGCCACCAGCAGGGGGAGGGAGATCTACAATGAGCAGTTCTTC,CATSRGREIYNEQFF
NA,15,once,TRBJ2-1,TRBV6-4,TGTGCCAGCAGTCAGAGCGGGACAAGCTACAATGAGCAGTTCTTC,CASSQSGTSYNEQFF
NA,12,once,TRBJ1-1,TRBV6-4,TGTGCCAGCAGTGACGGGGGGGCTGAAGCTTTCTTT,CASSDGGAEAFF
TRBD2,18,NA,TRBJ2-3,TRBV13,TGTGCCAGCAGCTTAAAGGAGGGGGGACTAGCGGGAGCAGATACGCAGTATTTT,CASSLKEGGLAGADTQYF
NA,14,NA,TRBJ1-6,TRBV28,TGTGCCGTCACACTGACCCTCGGGAATTCACCCCTCCACTTT,CAVTLTLGNSPLHF
NA,10,NA,TRBJ1-4,TRBV28,TGTGCCAGCAGGGACAGAAAACTGTTTTTT,CASRDRKLFF
NA,15,NA,TRBJ1-4,TRBV7-6,TGTGCCAGCAGCTTAGGTGACAGCCTTAATGAAAAACTGTTTTTT,CASSLGDSLNEKLFF
TRBD1,16,NA,TRBJ1-3,TRBV28,TGTGCCAGCAGTTCGCCGGGACAGGCAAACCGAAACACCATATATTTT,CASSSPGQANRNTIYF
NA,14,NA,TRBJ1-2,TRBV2,TGTGCCCGAGCCGGGACAAACCATAACTATGGCTACACCTTC,CARAGTNHNYGYTF
TRBD2,16,NA,TRBJ2-2,TRBV19,TGTGCCAGTAGCCTGACTAGCGGGAGACTCACCGGGGAGCTGTTTTTT,CASSLTSGRLTGELFF
TRBD1,16,NA,TRBJ2-5,TRBV23-1,TGCGCCAGCAGTCAATGGCAGGGACAGGGAATAGAGACCCAGTACTTC,CASSQWQGQGIETQYF
TRBD1,16,NA,TRBJ2-6,TRBV20-1,TGCAGTGCTAGTGGGACAGGGGGCTCTGGGGCCAACGTCCTGACTTTC,CSASGTGGSGANVLTF
NA,13,NA,TRBJ1-2,TRBV7-2,TGTGCCAGCAGCAACGGCGGTTACTATGGCTACACCTTC,CASSNGGYYGYTF
TRBD2,17,NA,TRBJ2-3,TRBV30,TGTGCCTGGAGTGTAAGGTTGGGACTAGGTCGGGGAGATACGCAGTATTTT,CAWSVRLGLGRGDTQYF
TRBD2,16,NA,TRBJ2-7,TRBV7-8,TGTGCCAGCAGATTACTTAGGGGAGGGTTTTCCTACGAGCAGTACTTC,CASRLLRGGFSYEQYF
NA,13,NA,TRBJ2-4,TRBV3-1/TRBV3-2,TGTGCCAGCAGCTCCTTAGCCAAAAACATTCAGTACTTC,CASSSLAKNIQYF
NA,15,NA,TRBJ1-5,TRBV19,TGTGCCAGTAGTATAGATGGACAGACTACCCAGCCCCAGCATTTT,CASSIDGQTTQPQHF
TRBD1,13,NA,TRBJ1-2,TRBV3-1/TRBV3-2,TGTGCCAGCAGCCAAGGACAGGGCTATGGCTACACCTTC,CASSQGQGYGYTF
TRBD2,13,few,TRBJ2-1,TRBV24-1,TGTGCCACCAGTGATTTGACTAGCGGGAGACTGTTCTTC,CATSDLTSGRLFF
NA,17,once,TRBJ2-3,TRBV9,TGTGCCAGCAGCACTGAAGGGGAAATAAGATTCACAGATACGCAGTATTTT,CASSTEGEIRFTDTQYF
NA,13,NA,TRBJ1-1,TRBV7-2,TGTGCCAGCAGCCAACAGGGGAACACTGAAGCTTTCTTT,CASSQQGNTEAFF
NA,13,NA,TRBJ1-1,TRBV5-4,TGTGCCAGCAGCTCTTCCGAGAGGGATGAAGCTTTCTTT,CASSSSERDEAFF
NA,16,NA,TRBJ1-6,TRBV3-1/TRBV3-2,TGTGCCAGCAGCCTAATCAGGGGTTCCTATAATTCACCCCTCCACTTT,CASSLIRGSYNSPLHF
NA,15,NA,TRBJ2-1,TRBV3-1/TRBV3-2,TGTGCCAGCAGCCCCCTGAGACAGAGTGTCAATGAGCAGTTCTTC,CASSPLRQSVNEQFF
NA,16,NA,TRBJ1-1,TRBV7-2,TGTGCCAGCAGCTTAAAACCAGGGTACAGGAACACTGAAGCTTTCTTT,CASSLKPGYRNTEAFF
TRBD2,14,NA,TRBJ2-7,TRBV2,TGTGCCAGCAGGACGACTAGCGGGAGTGGTGAGCAGTACTTC,CASRTTSGSGEQYF
NA,14,NA,TRBJ2-7,TRBV7-9,TGTGCCAGCAGCTTAGATGGGGGCTATTACGAGCAGTACTTC,CASSLDGGYYEQYF
TRBD2,20,NA,TRBJ2-1,TRBV28,TGTGCCAGCAGTTCAGGACCGGGACTAGCGGGCCGATATTCCTACAATGAGCAGTTCTTC,CASSSGPGLAGRYSYNEQFF
TRBD2,17,NA,TRBJ2-3,TRBV6-2/TRBV6-3,TGTGCCAGCAGTTACTCGGATGTCGGGGAGGGAACAGATACGCAGTATTTT,CASSYSDVGEGTDTQYF
TRBD1,13,NA,TRBJ1-2,TRBV3-1/TRBV3-2,TGTGCCAGCAGCCCGGGACAGATCTATGGCTACACCTTC,CASSPGQIYGYTF